A single TCR beta chain is shown here with its context. Its antigen is as yet unknown. The data were taken from a study of sequential checkpoint blockade in melanoma. Whole-study context: About two dozen patients had tumor biopsies before treatment and at week 13.

The table came from immunoSEQ multiplex PCR; TCRdb's copy has only in-frame clones and leaves some out. The sample lists about 4,900 clones, 34% occurring once. Study conclusions and caveats: About 30 times likelier clinical benefit followed increased tumor T-cell fraction and clonality. For nivolumab-first patients, baseline tumor clonality was associated with response.

Deletions cut 6 bases from V and 0 bases from J, with 16 bases between. The germline V gene encodes CDR1 KGHSH and CDR2 LQKENI. The CDR3 consists of 16 residues. Treatment defined: randomized to nivolumab then ipilimumab (arm A) or the reverse (arm B). No patient had prior DNA-damaging chemotherapy. The sequence was obtained from a human donor with melanoma. The input for sequencing was tumor tissue (inferred from file names), taken from a patient given nivolumab and ipilimumab in sequence. The chain combines TRBV18 with TRBJ2-3, with a possible D match to TRBD2 (6 bases). The CDR3 DNA follows: TGTGCCAGCTCCCTCGCGGGTAGCGGAAGCACAGATACGCAGTATTTT. Translation gives CASSLAGSGSTDTQYF. The whole variable domain, filled in from reference TRBV18 and TRBJ2-3, reads NAGVMQNPRHLVRRRGQEARLRCSPMKGHSHVYWYRQLPEEGLKFMVYLQKENIIDESGMPKERFSAEFPKEGPSILRIQQVVRGDSAAYFCASSLAGSGSTDTQYFGPGTRLTVL.